These T cell receptor beta chains were read from a single sample in a study of CD8 T cells in ankylosing spondylitis. TCRdb independently ran MiXCR on the 5' RACE reads; one entry per CDR3 protein. This repertoire shows more than 600,000 distinct CDR3 sequences, over 15% found once; its top ten account for approximately 18%. The sequenced sample was blood, either unsorted or a sorted T cell fraction (not recorded which). These receptor sequences come from a male donor with ankylosing spondylitis. Each CDR3 is given with its conserved first and last residue. Fields, in order: V gene, J gene, CDR3 protein.

TRBV10-2,TRBJ2-7,CASRPAGVVSFEQYF
TRBV15,TRBJ2-1,CATSRGQGALNEQFF
TRBV2,TRBJ2-3,CASRPGTITFTDTQYF
TRBV11-2,TRBJ1-1,CASSLDRPGSRYTEAFF
TRBV6-5,TRBJ2-5,CASSYSKGQGARETQYF
TRBV3-1,TRBJ1-1,CASSQVSGRANTEAFF
TRBV5-6,TRBJ2-3,CASSLRGSGDTQYF
TRBV27,TRBJ2-1,CASSLNTGEQFF
TRBV28,TRBJ2-7,CASSRGGTGGFSYEQYF
TRBV7-9,TRBJ2-3,CASSPTPGADTQYF
TRBV5-1,TRBJ1-6,CASTLTGGSSPLHF
TRBV5-1,TRBJ2-7,CASSSRGGANEQYF
TRBV5-1,TRBJ2-1,CASSPAGGTSGSYEQFF
TRBV20-1,TRBJ2-1,CSAPDMLTRGTATYNEQFF
TRBV7-3,TRBJ2-1,CASSINKTSGRVKGANEQFF
TRBV29-1,TRBJ1-2,CSVEDPLMPAAGRNYGYTF
TRBV5-1,TRBJ1-1,CASQGQANTEAFF
TRBV18,TRBJ2-2,CASSPSGEDTGELFF
TRBV6-2/TRBV6-3,TRBJ1-4,CASRPWGSREKLFF
TRBV14,TRBJ1-2,CASSQVGTPGSSYTF
TRBV12-3/TRBV12-4,TRBJ2-7,CASSFRWRPGILTYEQYF
TRBV20-1,TRBJ1-1,CSASLAASMNTEAFF
TRBV10-3,TRBJ1-4,CAISEPGTGAFREKLFF
TRBV7-6,TRBJ1-5,CASSLGGWQPQHF
TRBV29-1,TRBJ1-1,CSGGNEAFF
TRBV27,TRBJ2-7,CASRTGANYEQYF
TRBV20-1,TRBJ2-7,CSASPKISSREQYF
TRBV27,TRBJ2-1,CASSLIGGPGNEQFF
TRBV28,TRBJ1-6,CASNSRTNSPLHF
TRBV12-3/TRBV12-4,TRBJ2-7,CASSLKGVAEQYF
TRBV6-2/TRBV6-3,TRBJ2-1,CASSYHLGLDYNEQFF
TRBV6-1,TRBJ2-7,CASSRTMGDEQYF
TRBV25-1,TRBJ2-2,CASSTWDRASGELFF
TRBV6-5,TRBJ1-1,CASQGTNTEAFF
TRBV20-1,TRBJ1-1,CSAKGSTGASNTEAFF
TRBV3-1,TRBJ1-1,CASSATGGGTEAFF
TRBV5-1,TRBJ2-2,CASSFATSGMGAGELFF
TRBV10-3,TRBJ1-3,CAISESTGGLSGNTIYF
TRBV20-1,TRBJ1-5,CSASDRLAHNQPQHF
TRBV24-1,TRBJ2-3,CATSKRGSTDTQYF
TRBV5-6,TRBJ2-7,CASSLGDRVGHEQYF
TRBV27,TRBJ1-6,CASSLGMYNSPLHF
TRBV9,TRBJ2-5,CASSTQSGWETQYF
TRBV4-2,TRBJ2-7,CASSQYRGPYEQYF
TRBV5-1,TRBJ1-6,CASSSRDSNSPLHF
TRBV5-1,TRBJ2-2,CASSGTSGSLANTGELFF
TRBV9,TRBJ2-1,CASNPTPGGEYNEQFF
TRBV5-5,TRBJ1-1,CASSRQDRVEAFF
TRBV6-1,TRBJ2-1,CASSPRWVDEQFF
TRBV11-1,TRBJ2-3,CASSLMTSGGLTRTDTQYF